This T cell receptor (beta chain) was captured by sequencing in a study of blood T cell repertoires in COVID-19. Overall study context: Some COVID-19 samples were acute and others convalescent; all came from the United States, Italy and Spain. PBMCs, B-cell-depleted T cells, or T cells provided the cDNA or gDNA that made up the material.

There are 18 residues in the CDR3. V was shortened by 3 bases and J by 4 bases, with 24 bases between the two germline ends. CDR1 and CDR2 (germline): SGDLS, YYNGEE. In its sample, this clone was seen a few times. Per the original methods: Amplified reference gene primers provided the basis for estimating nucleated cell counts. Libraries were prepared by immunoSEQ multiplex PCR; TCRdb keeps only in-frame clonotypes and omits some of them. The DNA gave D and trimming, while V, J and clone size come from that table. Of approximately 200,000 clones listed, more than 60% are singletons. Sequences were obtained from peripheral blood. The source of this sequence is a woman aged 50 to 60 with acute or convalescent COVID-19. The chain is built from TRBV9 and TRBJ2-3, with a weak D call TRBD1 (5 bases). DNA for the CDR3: TGTGCCAGCAGCGAACCGTTGGGCGTGGCAGGGATCGCAGATACGCAGTATTTT. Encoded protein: CASSEPLGVAGIADTQYF. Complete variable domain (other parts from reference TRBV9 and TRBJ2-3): DSGVTQTPKHLITATGQRVTLRCSPRSGDLSVYWYQQSLDQGLQFLIQYYNGEERAKGNILERFSAQQFPDLHSELNLSSLELGDSALYFCASSEPLGVAGIADTQYFGPGTRLTVL.